The TCR beta chain described here comes from a study of cytomegalovirus exposure and HLA in healthy donors. Notes on the study in general: Reports showed the classifier diagnosing cytomegalovirus status with high specificity and sensitivity.

A multiplex PCR was run with 60 Vbeta primers and 13 Jbeta primers. Original handling: In a later analysis, of around 80 million unique beta chains, roughly 9.9 million appeared in at least two donors. The assay was immunoSEQ multiplex PCR, and TCRdb's table has in-frame clones only and misses some. That table is the source of V, J and clone size, and D and trimming were worked out from the DNA. In total, the table holds over 75,000 clones. The CDR3 length is 15 residues. With 2 bases removed from V and 2 bases from J, the gap between germline ends came to 11 bases. From germline, CDR1 is MDHEN and CDR2 SYDVKM. As to this clone: The antigen is unknown.

The chain couples TRBV28 to TRBJ2-3; tentative D call: TRBD1 (5 bases). The sequencing sample was made of PBMCs. This clonotype was obtained from a man aged 45-65 years in good health and CMV-seronegative. CDR3 region: CASSLGQGNTDTQYF. CDR3 bases: TGTGCCAGCAGTTTAGGTCAGGGTAACACAGATACGCAGTATTTT.